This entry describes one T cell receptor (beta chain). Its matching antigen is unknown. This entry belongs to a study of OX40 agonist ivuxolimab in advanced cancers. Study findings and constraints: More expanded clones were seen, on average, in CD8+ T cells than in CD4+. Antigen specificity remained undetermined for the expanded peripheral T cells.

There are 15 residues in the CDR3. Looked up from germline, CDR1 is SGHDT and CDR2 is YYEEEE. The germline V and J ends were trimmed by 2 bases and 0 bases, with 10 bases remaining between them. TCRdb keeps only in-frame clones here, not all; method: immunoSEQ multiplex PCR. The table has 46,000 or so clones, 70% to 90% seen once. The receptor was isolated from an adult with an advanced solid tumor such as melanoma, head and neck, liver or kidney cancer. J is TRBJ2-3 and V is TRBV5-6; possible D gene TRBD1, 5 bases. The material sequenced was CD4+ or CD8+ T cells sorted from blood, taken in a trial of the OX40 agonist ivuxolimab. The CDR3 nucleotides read TGTGCCAGCAGCTTTGTAGGGGTCAGCACAGATACGCAGTATTTT. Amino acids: CASSFVGVSTDTQYF.